The T cell receptor (beta chain) under discussion was sequenced for a study of Ad26.COV2.S vaccination and SARS-CoV-2 variants. Sequencing was performed with immunoSEQ multiplex PCR; in TCRdb, only in-frame clones are kept and a portion is missing. Of more than 150,000 clones in the sample, 87% were seen once. About this clone itself: The antigen remains undetermined.

Findings of the study overall: There was a possibility that the TCR breadth and depth analyses underestimated total T cell responses. Vaccine recipients surpassed placebo recipients in spike-specific TCR breadth. Participants given vaccine showed non-spike TCR breadth similar to that of placebo recipients.

Germline V lookup: CDR1 SGDLS, CDR2 YYNGEE. CDR3 length: 15 amino acids. With 3 bases clipped from V and 0 bases from J, the junction kept 4 bases outside the gene matches. V gene TRBV9 combines with J gene TRBJ2-5; TRBD1 matches at 8 bases. The TCR originated in a human donor who had recovered from COVID-19. Source: peripheral blood, taken after recovery from COVID-19. CDR3 sequence reads: CASSGGQGDQETQYF. The CDR3 DNA follows: TGTGCCAGCAGCGGCGGACAGGGCGACCAAGAGACCCAGTACTTC.